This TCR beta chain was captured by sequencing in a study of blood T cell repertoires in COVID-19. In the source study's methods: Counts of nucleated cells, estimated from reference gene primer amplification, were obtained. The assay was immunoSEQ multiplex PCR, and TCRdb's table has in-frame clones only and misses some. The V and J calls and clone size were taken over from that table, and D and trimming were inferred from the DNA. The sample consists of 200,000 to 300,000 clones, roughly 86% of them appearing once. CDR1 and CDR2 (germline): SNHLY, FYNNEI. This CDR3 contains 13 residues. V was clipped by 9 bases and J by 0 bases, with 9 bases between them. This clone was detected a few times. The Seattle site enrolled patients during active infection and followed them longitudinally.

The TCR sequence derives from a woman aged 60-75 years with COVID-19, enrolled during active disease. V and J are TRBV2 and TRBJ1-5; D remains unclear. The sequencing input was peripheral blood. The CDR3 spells CASNRDSNQPQHF. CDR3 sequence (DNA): TGTGCCAGTAATCGCGATAGCAATCAGCCCCAGCATTTT.